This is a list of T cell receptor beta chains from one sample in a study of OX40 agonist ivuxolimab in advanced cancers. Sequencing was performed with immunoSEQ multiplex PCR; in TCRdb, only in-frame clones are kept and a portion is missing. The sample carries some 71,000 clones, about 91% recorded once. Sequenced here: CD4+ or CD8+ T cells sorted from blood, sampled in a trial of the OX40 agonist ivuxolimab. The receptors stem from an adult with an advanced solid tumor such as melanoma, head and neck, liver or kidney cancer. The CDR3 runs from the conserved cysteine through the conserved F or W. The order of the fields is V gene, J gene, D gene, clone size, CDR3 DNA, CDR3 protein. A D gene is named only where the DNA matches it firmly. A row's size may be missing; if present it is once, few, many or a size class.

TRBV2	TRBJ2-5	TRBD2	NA	TGTGCCAGCAGTGAAGCGACTAGCGGGTCCCTTGAGACCCAGTACTTC	CASSEATSGSLETQYF
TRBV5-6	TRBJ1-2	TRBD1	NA	TGTGCCAGCAGCTCCGACAGGGTGTGGCTCTATGGCTACACCTTC	CASSSDRVWLYGYTF
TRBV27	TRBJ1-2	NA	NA	TGTGCCAGCAGTTTCGCACTAAACTATGGCTACACCTTC	CASSFALNYGYTF
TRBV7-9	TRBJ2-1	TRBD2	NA	TGTGCCAGCAGCCCTCCACCCCCAGCGGGAGGGCCCCACAATGAGCAGTTCTTC	CASSPPPPAGGPHNEQFF
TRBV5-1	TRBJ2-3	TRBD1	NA	TGCGCCAGCAGCACAAGACAGGGGTCTACAGATACGCAGTATTTT	CASSTRQGSTDTQYF
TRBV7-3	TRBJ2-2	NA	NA	TGTGCCAGCAACCCGACGGGGGCCGGGGAGCTGTTTTTT	CASNPTGAGELFF
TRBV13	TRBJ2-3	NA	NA	TGTGCCAGCAGCCCCCTAGCCTCGAGTGGAGATACGCAGTATTTT	CASSPLASSGDTQYF
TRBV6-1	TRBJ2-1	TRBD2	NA	TGTGCCAGCGGAGGGAGGGCCGCCAATGAGCAGTTCTTC	CASGGRAANEQFF
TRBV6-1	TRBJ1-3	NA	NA	TGTGCCAGCAGTGAAGCCGGGACCTCTGGAAACACCATATATTTT	CASSEAGTSGNTIYF
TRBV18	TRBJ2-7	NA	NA	TGTGCCAGCTCACCACCGGGAGAGGGGCTTACCTACGAGCAGTACTTC	CASSPPGEGLTYEQYF
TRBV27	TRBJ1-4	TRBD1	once	TGTGCCAGCAAACTGGACAGGGCTAATGAAAAACTGTTTTTT	CASKLDRANEKLFF
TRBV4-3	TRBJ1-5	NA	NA	TGCGCCAGCAGCCAAGGGCAGAGCAATCAGCCCCAGCATTTT	CASSQGQSNQPQHF
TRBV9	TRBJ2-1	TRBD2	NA	TGTGCCAGCAGCGTAGCGGGAGGGCCGGATGAGCAGTTCTTC	CASSVAGGPDEQFF
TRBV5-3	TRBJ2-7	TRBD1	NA	TGTGCCAGAAGCCCTTCGACAGGGGTCTACGAGCAGTACTTC	CARSPSTGVYEQYF
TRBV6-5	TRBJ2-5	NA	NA	TGTGCCAGCAGTCCCTATTTAGAAGAGACCCAGTACTTC	CASSPYLEETQYF
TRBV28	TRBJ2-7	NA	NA	TGTGCCAGCAGTTCCCTCCAGGTTCCTAGCTCCTACGAGCAGTACTTC	CASSSLQVPSSYEQYF
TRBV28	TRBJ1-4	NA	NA	TGTGCCAGCAGCACCACAAGAGGTTTTGCTAATGAAAAACTGTTTTTT	CASSTTRGFANEKLFF
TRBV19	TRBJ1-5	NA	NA	TGTGCCAGTAGTACCCCGGGCCACCAGCATTTT	CASSTPGHQHF
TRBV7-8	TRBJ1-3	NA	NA	TGTGCCAGCAGCTTTCCGGGACAACTTGGCTCTGGAAACACCATATATTTT	CASSFPGQLGSGNTIYF
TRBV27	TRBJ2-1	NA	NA	TGTGCCAGCAGTCCTGCTAGCCAGGCCCCCGGTGAGCAGTTCTTC	CASSPASQAPGEQFF
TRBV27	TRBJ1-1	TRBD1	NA	TGTGCCAGCAGTTTATCCCCGGGACAGATAACTGAAGCTTTCTTT	CASSLSPGQITEAFF
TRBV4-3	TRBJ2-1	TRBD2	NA	TGCGCCAGCAGCCACGTCGGACTAGCGGGAGACTACAATGAGCAGTTCTTC	CASSHVGLAGDYNEQFF
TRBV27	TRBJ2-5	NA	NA	TGTGCCAGCAGTTTGGGGGCTCGGGAGACCCAGTACTTC	CASSLGARETQYF
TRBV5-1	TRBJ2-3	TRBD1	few	TGCGCCAGCGGCTCTTCCCGAGGGGGCCCAGATACGCAGTATTTT	CASGSSRGGPDTQYF
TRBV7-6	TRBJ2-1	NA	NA	TGTGCCAGCACCCTTACTGTTCGGGATTCCTACAATGAGCAGTTCTTC	CASTLTVRDSYNEQFF
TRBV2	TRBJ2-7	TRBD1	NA	TGTGCCAGCAGTGAAGAGGGACAGGGCCCCTACGAGCAGTACTTC	CASSEEGQGPYEQYF
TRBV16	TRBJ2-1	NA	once	TGTGCCAGCAGCCTAGTAGCCAATGAGCAGTTCTTC	CASSLVANEQFF
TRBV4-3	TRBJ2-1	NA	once	TGCGCCAGCAGCCAAGATTACGCGCTAGATGAGCAGTTCTTC	CASSQDYALDEQFF
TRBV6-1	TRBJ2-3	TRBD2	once	TGTGCCAGCAGTGAGCTAGCGGGAAGCACAGATACGCAGTATTTT	CASSELAGSTDTQYF
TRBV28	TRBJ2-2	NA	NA	TGTGCCAGCAGTTTCAGGGCCGGGGAGCTGTTTTTT	CASSFRAGELFF
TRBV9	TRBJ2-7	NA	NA	TGTGCCAGCAGCGGAACTAGCAGACCCTACGAGCAGTACTTC	CASSGTSRPYEQYF
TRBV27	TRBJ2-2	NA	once	TGTGCCAGCAGCCAAAGGTGGCGAGCGGGGAACACCGGGGAGCTGTTTTTT	CASSQRWRAGNTGELFF
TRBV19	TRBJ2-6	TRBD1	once	TGTGCCAGTAGTTTCCACTCCGGGACAGGGGGTGAAATCTCTGGGGCCAACGTCCTGACTTTC	CASSFHSGTGGEISGANVLTF
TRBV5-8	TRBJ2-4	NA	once	TGTGCCAGCAGCCCAGAGACCTTAGCCAAAAACATTCAGTACTTC	CASSPETLAKNIQYF
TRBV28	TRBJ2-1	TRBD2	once	TGTGCCAGCAGTTTATCTTTGGGGGAGGGCGGGGGCAATGAGCAGTTCTTC	CASSLSLGEGGGNEQFF
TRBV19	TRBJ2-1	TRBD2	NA	TGTGCCAGTACCCACACTAGCGACTATTCCTACAATGAGCAGTTCTTC	CASTHTSDYSYNEQFF
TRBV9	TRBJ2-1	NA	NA	TGTGCCAGCAGCGTAGATCTAGTAAATGAGCAGTTCTTC	CASSVDLVNEQFF
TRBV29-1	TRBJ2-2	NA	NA	TGCAGCGCCTCCGGAACGAACACCGGGGAGCTGTTTTTT	CSASGTNTGELFF
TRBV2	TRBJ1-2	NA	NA	TGTGCCAGCAGTGAACCAGTTTCTAACGGCTACACCTTC	CASSEPVSNGYTF
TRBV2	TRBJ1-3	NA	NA	TGTGCCAGCAGTGAATCAGACTACTCTGGAAACACCATATATTTT	CASSESDYSGNTIYF
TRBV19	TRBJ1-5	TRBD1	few	TGTGCCAGTAGTATTGGGACAGCACAAGTTGAGGATAGCAATCAGCCCCAGCATTTT	CASSIGTAQVEDSNQPQHF
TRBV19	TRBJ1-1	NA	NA	TGTGCCAGTAGCCTGGGGCAGCCGACTGAAGCTTTCTTT	CASSLGQPTEAFF
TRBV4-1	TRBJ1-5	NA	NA	TGCGCCAGCAGCCAAGATCCCTCCGGGCTATATCAGCCCCAGCATTTT	CASSQDPSGLYQPQHF
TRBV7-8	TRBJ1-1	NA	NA	TGTGCCAGCAGCTTAGCACCTACAAGTTTCACTGAAGCTTTCTTT	CASSLAPTSFTEAFF
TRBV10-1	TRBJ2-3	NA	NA	TGCGCCAGCTCGGACGGTAGCACAGATACGCAGTATTTT	CASSDGSTDTQYF
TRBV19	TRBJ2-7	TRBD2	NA	TGTGCCAGTGCTCTAGCGGGAAGCTCCTACGAGCAGTACTTC	CASALAGSSYEQYF
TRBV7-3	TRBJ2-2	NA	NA	TGTGCCAGCAGCTTTGGCACCGGGGAGCTGTTTTTT	CASSFGTGELFF
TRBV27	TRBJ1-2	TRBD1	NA	TGTGCCAGCAGTTTATTGAGGGACAGGGTCGTCCCCAATTGGTATGGCTACACCTTC	CASSLLRDRVVPNWYGYTF
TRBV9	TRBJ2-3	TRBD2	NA	TGTGCCAGCAGCGTAGGCGCGGGAGGGCCTTTAGATACGCAGTATTTT	CASSVGAGGPLDTQYF
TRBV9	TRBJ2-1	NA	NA	TGTGCCAGCAGCCCAAGTTCGGATTTTAATTGGGATGAGCAGTTCTTC	CASSPSSDFNWDEQFF